This TCR beta chain is from a study of shared clonotypes between healthy human individuals. Study overall: Donor composition was a couple of women and three men, aged 18 to 49. CD4 naive and memory got three plates each, CD8 naive two, CD8 memory one.

This CDR3 spans 13 amino acids. General observations from the study: In having few donors, the study represented limited genetic and exposure-history diversity.

From CD4+ cells came CD45RA+ naive and CD45RA-negative memory subsets. Method: immunoSEQ multiplex PCR; TCRdb's copy keeps in-frame clones and lacks some. The repertoire holds roughly 1,500,000 clones, with nearly 99% as singletons. As for this clone: As yet, its antigen is unknown.

This TCR came from a man aged 25-45 years in good health. The sequencing input was naive CD4+ T cells sorted from blood. The subset denotes: CD45RA+ positively selected. The chain combines TRBV21-1 with TRBJ2-7; the table's TRBD2 call for D was not verified on the DNA. TRBV21-1 is deemed a pseudogene. The CDR3 nucleotides read TGTGCCAGCAGGGGGACTAGTGGCTACGAGCAGTACTTC. Amino acid sequence: CASRGTSGYEQYF.